A selection of T cell receptor beta chains follows, all from one sample in a study of glioma-infiltrating T cells after dendritic cell vaccination. Some clones are missing from TCRdb's copy, which holds only in-frame ones; the method was immunoSEQ multiplex PCR. The table records about 50,000 clones, 85% of them present only once. The specimen comprised blood, sampled before dendritic cell vaccination. Source of these receptors: a human donor with glioblastoma. Each CDR3 is given with its conserved first and last residue. D genes are given only for firm matches. A clone size is listed for some rows: how often the clone was seen (once, few, many), or a class if it is expanded.

>TRBV7-9|.|.|TRBJ2-7
TGTGCCAGCAGCTTAAATTGGGCTACAGGAACCGACGAGCAGTACTTC
CASSLNWATGTDEQYF
>TRBV27|.|TRBD2|TRBJ2-5
TGTGCCAGCAGTTTCCCCGGGACTAGTGTAGAGACCCAGTACTTC
CASSFPGTSVETQYF
>TRBV7-2|.|TRBD1|TRBJ2-1
TGTGCCACCGAAGGGACAGGGGGTTACAATGAGCAGTTCTTC
CATEGTGGYNEQFF
>TRBV7-2|.|.|TRBJ2-4
TGTGCCAGCAGCTTAGCAGGGGTCAAAAACATTCAGTACTTC
CASSLAGVKNIQYF
>TRBV7-6|.|.|TRBJ2-3
TGTGCCAGCAGCTTAGGGGAGCGATATACGCAGTATTTT
CASSLGERYTQYF
>TRBV11-2|.|TRBD1|TRBJ2-7
TGTGCCAGCAGCTTAATTACTGGACAGGCCATCTACGAGCAGTACTTC
CASSLITGQAIYEQYF
>TRBV19|.|.|TRBJ1-1
TGTGCCAGTTACAGGTACACTGAAGCTTTCTTT
CASYRYTEAFF
>TRBV11-3|.|.|TRBJ2-6
TGTGCCAGCAGCTTAGTGGGCAGTAACGTCCTGACTTTC
CASSLVGSNVLTF
>TRBV14|.|.|TRBJ1-1
TGTGCCAGCAGCCAAGGCTTCACAGGGTCTAAAGCTTTCTTT
CASSQGFTGSKAFF
>TRBV14|.|.|TRBJ2-7
TGTGCCAGCACCGACAGCCTTAGTGGCGAGCAGTACTTC
CASTDSLSGEQYF
>TRBV6-1|.|.|TRBJ2-5
TGTGCCAGCAGTGAACCCACTCACTACTTC
CASSEPTHYF
>TRBV5-6|.|.|TRBJ2-2
TGTGCCAGCAACACGCACAGGGTGGGGGAGCTGTTTTTT
CASNTHRVGELFF
>TRBV4-1|.|TRBD2|TRBJ2-1
TGCGCCAGCAGCCAAGGTTTTCGGGAGGTAGCCGCCTACAATGAGCAGTTCTTC
CASSQGFREVAAYNEQFF
>TRBV5-6|.|TRBD1|TRBJ1-2
TGTGCCAGCAGCACCGGACAGGCTAACTATGGCTACACCTTC
CASSTGQANYGYTF
>TRBV11-3|.|.|TRBJ2-1
TGTGCCAGCAGCCTCACCCGGGACAACCATGAGCAGTTCTTC
CASSLTRDNHEQFF
>TRBV10-2|.|.|TRBJ2-3
TGCGCCAGCAGTGAGTCGATTTGGGCGGGGGCAGACTATTTT
CASSESIWAGADYF
>TRBV14|few|.|TRBJ1-1
TGTGCCAGCAGCCAACACAGGAACACTGAAGCTTTCTTT
CASSQHRNTEAFF
>TRBV25-1|.|TRBD1|TRBJ2-1
TGTGCCAGCGTCCCGGGACAGCCGTCGGGTGAGCAGTTCTTC
CASVPGQPSGEQFF
>TRBV6-5|.|.|TRBJ1-5
TGTGCCAGCGGCCGAGGAGGGGCTGGCAATCAGCCCCAGCATTTT
CASGRGGAGNQPQHF
>TRBV5-4|.|.|TRBJ1-2
TGTGCCAGCAGCTTGGCCTCCCTACCCTATGGCTACACCTTC
CASSLASLPYGYTF
>TRBV5-1|.|.|TRBJ2-5
TGCGCCAGCAGCTTAAGACAGTCACAAGAGACCCAGTACTTC
CASSLRQSQETQYF
>TRBV28|.|.|TRBJ1-4
TGTGCGAGCATGTCCGGGAACACTAATGAAAAACTGTTTTTT
CASMSGNTNEKLFF
>TRBV5-8|.|TRBD1|TRBJ1-2
TGTGCCAGCAGCTTGCCCGGGACAGGGGCCTATGGCTACACCTTC
CASSLPGTGAYGYTF
>TRBV4-1|once|.|TRBJ2-2
TGCGCCAGCAGCCAAGTGAAGGAGATCACCGGGGAGCTGTTTTTT
CASSQVKEITGELFF
>TRBV6-1|.|TRBD1|TRBJ2-7
TGTGCCAGCAGTGGGTACAGGGGAGAAATTGCCTACGAGCAGTACTTC
CASSGYRGEIAYEQYF
>TRBV5-1|.|.|TRBJ2-7
TGCGCCAGCAGCTTGGCCGCACGCGACTACGAGCAGTACTTC
CASSLAARDYEQYF
>TRBV10-2|.|.|TRBJ2-1
TGCGCCAGCATCTCGGACTTTTCCTCAATCTCCTACAATGAGCAGTTCTTC
CASISDFSSISYNEQFF
>TRBV5-6|.|.|TRBJ2-2
TGTGCCAGCAGCTATCCTGAGCTTACCGGGGAGCTGTTTTTT
CASSYPELTGELFF
>TRBV7-2|.|TRBD2|TRBJ2-3
TGTGCCAGCAGGTTGGGGACTAGCGGAATCACAGATACGCAGTATTTT
CASRLGTSGITDTQYF
>TRBV18|.|TRBD1|TRBJ1-2
TGTGCCAGCTCAACAGGGGTGGGACAGGGCCCGCGGGACTACACCTTC
CASSTGVGQGPRDYTF